This T cell receptor (beta chain) was captured by sequencing in a study of blood T cell repertoires in COVID-19. Study context: The United States, Italy and Spain provided the acute and convalescent COVID-19 samples. Sources were T cells, B-cell-depleted T cells, or PBMCs; the material itself was cDNA or gDNA.

Germline-derived CDR1 and CDR2 are LNHNV and YYDKDF (reference sequence). V gave up 0 bases and J gave up 2 bases; unmatched junction bases: 1. This CDR3 region has 14 residues. The method was immunoSEQ multiplex PCR; TCRdb's version includes in-frame clones alone and lacks a portion of them. The table lists roughly 150,000 clones, over 80% of them singletons. The rearrangement links TRBV15 to TRBJ2-7; 7 nucleotides match TRBD1. The sequenced material came from peripheral blood. This receptor was identified in a man between 65 and 85 years old who had recovered from COVID-19. Written as DNA, the CDR3 is TGTGCCACCAGCAGAGAGGACAGGACCTACGAGCAGTACTTC. Amino acids: CATSREDRTYEQYF.